This TCR beta chain was documented in a study of glioma-infiltrating T cells after dendritic cell vaccination. Study-wide background: Patients received three intradermal dendritic cell vaccine injections at biweekly intervals.

Method: immunoSEQ multiplex PCR; TCRdb's copy keeps in-frame clones and lacks some. The table includes 85,000 to 100,000 clones, roughly 85% detected once. Germline CDR1 and CDR2: SGHNT and YYREEE (reference sequence). V dropped 1 base and J dropped 2 bases, with 8 bases sitting between them. There are 14 residues in the CDR3. Stated time point: after dendritic cell vaccination, including at tumor progression/relapse. Patients had residual fresh-frozen tumor tissue and more than two years of survival data. None of the glioblastoma patients had an isocitrate dehydrogenase mutation. Before vaccination, two weeks after the third vaccination, and at progression, PBMC were collected.

The chain is built from TRBV5-4 and TRBJ2-3; no reliable D call. The sequencing used blood, collected after dendritic cell vaccination. The source is a human donor with glioblastoma. CDR3 coding DNA: TGTGCCAGCAGCTTGCCCCAAAACACAGATACGCAGTATTTT. Protein: CASSLPQNTDTQYF.